These 13 T cell receptor beta chains originate from one sample sequenced in a study of cytomegalovirus exposure and HLA in healthy donors (dated 2017 in TCRdb). Receptor amplification or capture employed the immunoSEQ multiplex PCR assay. For the multiplex PCR, a mixture combining 60 forward primers for TCR Vbeta segments and 13 reverse primers for TCR Jbeta segments was used. Imported from immuneACCESS, the table was reduced by TCRdb to in-frame sequences with V and J called. These copies leave out some clones; in studies compared against another copy, an unresolved V gene accounts for under half, and the cause of the remainder is not known. The sample table lists roughly 110,000 clones, more than 65% of them with a count of one. The ten largest clones take up 2% to 2.5% of the sample. The source material was PBMCs. Every receptor here comes from a man aged 25-40 years in good health and CMV-seronegative.

The chain joins TRBV13 to TRBJ1-3; D gene unclear. CDR1 is PRHDT, CDR2 FYEKMQ, per germline (reference sequence). CDR3 length: 14 residues. V was pared by 5 bases and J by 9 bases, with 17 bases between. The CDR3: CASSPGSRYTTIYF. The CDR3 coding sequence is TGTGCCAGCAGCCCGGGTTCGAGGTATACCACCATATATTTT.

This clone was detected a few times. The rearrangement uses TRBV4-1 and TRBJ1-5; 7 bases fit TRBD1. The junction had 6 bases not matched to a gene; V was cut back by 4 bases and J by 3 bases. The germline V gene has CDR1 MGHRA and CDR2 YSYEKL. This CDR3 is built from 15 residues. CDR3 loop: CASSLGQVSNQPQHF. The CDR3 DNA is TGCGCCAGCAGCCTCGGACAGGTCTCCAATCAGCCCCAGCATTTT.

This clone has a single count. J is TRBJ2-1 and V is TRBV29-1, with TRBD2 identical over 8 bases. Germline CDR1 is SQVTM and CDR2 is ANQGSEA. V was clipped by 6 bases and J by 0 bases; unmatched bases: 4. This CDR3 contains 14 residues. CDR3 loop: CSVSGRGSYNEQFF. The CDR3 nucleotides read TGCAGCGTGAGCGGGAGAGGCTCCTACAATGAGCAGTTCTTC.

The chain is built from TRBV7-8 and TRBJ2-7, with 11 bases lining up with TRBD2. The CDR3 extends over 15 amino acids. Losses at the gene ends were 5 bases for V and 2 bases for J; bases not matched to a gene: 5. Germline loops: CDR1 SGHVS, CDR2 FQNEAQ. The CDR3 nucleotides read TGTGCCAGCAGCGCGCTAGCGGGAGGTACCTACGAGCAGTACTTC. It is translated as CASSALAGGTYEQYF.

The rearrangement uses TRBV23-1 and TRBJ1-1; D is unclear. TRBV23-1 is an ORF, and what it does is uncertain. V gave up 9 bases and J gave up 3 bases, with 14 bases separating them. This CDR3 contains 13 residues. CDR3 in amino acids: CASARRRDTEAFF. CDR3 DNA: TGCGCCAGTGCACGGCGGCGGGACACTGAAGCTTTCTTT.

The V call is TRBV29-1, the J call TRBJ2-1; tentatively, D is TRBD1 (6 bases). CDR3 size: 12 residues. Deletions cut 1 base from V and 8 bases from J, with 9 bases between. Per germline, CDR1 SQVTM and CDR2 ANQGSEA. The CDR3, as DNA: TGCAGCGTTGAAGGGGGGCCCGATGAGCAGTTCTTC. Translation: CSVEGGPDEQFF.

The genes are TRBV2 and TRBJ1-5, with TRBD1 matching over 8 bases. Germline lookup yields CDR1 SNHLY and CDR2 FYNNEI. The CDR3 contains 18 residues. V trimming: 6 bases; J trimming: 5 bases; junction bases outside the gene matches: 18. The CDR3 spells CASRDSWDRYRDHQPQHF. CDR3 coding DNA: TGTGCCAGCAGAGACTCCTGGGACAGGTACCGAGATCATCAGCCCCAGCATTTT.

The chain recombines TRBV7-3 with TRBJ1-1; perhaps TRBD1 as D (5 bases). Germline V gives CDR1 SGHTA, CDR2 FQGTGA. This CDR3 has 12 amino acids. V was pared by 5 bases and J by 11 bases, with 15 bases between. In DNA, the CDR3 is TGTGCCAGCAGCATAAACGGGGGGAGGGCTTTCTTT. Translation gives CASSINGGRAFF.

This chain's CDR3 is CASSPMLSTDTQYF. CDR3 bases: TGTGCCAGCAGTCCAATGCTAAGCACAGATACGCAGTATTTT. The J gene is TRBJ2-3, the V gene TRBV27; D is unclear. The ends were cut back, 5 bases at V and 0 bases at J, with 9 bases in the middle. The CDR3 is 14 amino acids. The germline gives CDR1 MNHEY, CDR2 SMNVEV (reference sequence).

The rearrangement joins TRBV7-9 to TRBJ2-7; 10 bases fit TRBD1. The CDR3 covers 16 residues. CDR1 is SEHNR and CDR2 is FQNEAQ in the germline V gene (reference sequence). J lost 2 bases, V lost 5 bases, and 9 bases had no gene match. CDR3 DNA: TGTGCCAGCAGCCCCCCAACCGACAGGGGGCCCTACGAGCAGTACTTC. It encodes CASSPPTDRGPYEQYF. The whole variable domain, filled in from reference TRBV7-9 and TRBJ2-7, reads DTGVSQNPRHKITKRGQNVTFRCDPISEHNRLYWYRQTLGQGPEFLTYFQNEAQLEKSRLLSDRFSAERPKGSFSTLEIQRTEQGDSAMYLCASSPPTDRGPYEQYFGPGTRLTVT.

This clone came up a few times. The CDR3 DNA sequence: TGTGCCAGCAGCCCCACGTTGTGGGGGGGGGAGCAGTACTTC. Residues: CASSPTLWGGEQYF. J is TRBJ2-7 and V is TRBV5-4, with 7 bases that match TRBD2. The germline CDR1 and CDR2 sequences are SGHNT and YYREEE (reference sequence). J lost 7 bases, V lost 4 bases, and 11 bases had no gene match. There are 14 residues in the CDR3.

This chain connects TRBV29-1 to TRBJ2-1; tentatively, D is TRBD2 (6 bases). Germline V gene sequence: CDR1 SQVTM, CDR2 ANQGSEA. V lost 8 bases to trimming and J lost 9 bases, with 17 bases between them. This CDR3 has 12 residues. The CDR3 sequence: CSIPSGSGEQFF. The CDR3 region has the DNA TGCAGCATACCCTCCGGGAGCGGTGAGCAGTTCTTC.

The J gene is TRBJ2-3, the V gene TRBV30; 8 nucleotides line up with TRBD2. With V trimmed by 5 bases and J by 6 bases, 16 bases remained unmatched. This CDR3 is 16 amino acids long. Germline V gives CDR1 GTSNPN, CDR2 SVGIG (reference sequence). The CDR3 sequence is CAWQIGLARGADTQYF. The CDR3 coding sequence is TGTGCCTGGCAAATCGGACTAGCCCGAGGAGCGGATACGCAGTATTTT. Complete variable domain (other parts from reference TRBV30 and TRBJ2-3): SQTIHQWPATLVQPVGSPLSLECTVEGTSNPNLYWYRQAAGRGLQLLFYSVGIGQISSEVPQNLSASRPQDRQFILSSKKLLLSDSGFYLCAWQIGLARGADTQYFGPGTRLTVL.